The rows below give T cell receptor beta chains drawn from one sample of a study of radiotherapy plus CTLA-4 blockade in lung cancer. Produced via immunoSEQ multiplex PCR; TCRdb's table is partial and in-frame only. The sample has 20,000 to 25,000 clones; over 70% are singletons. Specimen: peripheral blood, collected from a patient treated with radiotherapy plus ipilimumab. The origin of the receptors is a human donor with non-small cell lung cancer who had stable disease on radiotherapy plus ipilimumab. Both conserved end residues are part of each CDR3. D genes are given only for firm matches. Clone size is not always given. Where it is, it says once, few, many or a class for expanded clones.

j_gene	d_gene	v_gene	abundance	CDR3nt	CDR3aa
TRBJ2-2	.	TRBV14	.	TGTGCCAGCAGCCAAACAGCCACCGGGGAGCTGTTTTTT	CASSQTATGELFF
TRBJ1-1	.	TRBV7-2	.	TGTGCCAGCAGCACCCGAATTGGGAACACTGAAGCTTTCTTT	CASSTRIGNTEAFF
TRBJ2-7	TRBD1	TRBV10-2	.	TGCGCCAGCAGTGGGACAGGGAAAGGTTACGAGCAGTACTTC	CASSGTGKGYEQYF
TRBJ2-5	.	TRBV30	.	TGTGCCTGGAGGGGGACTTTAACCCAAGAGACCCAGTACTTC	CAWRGTLTQETQYF
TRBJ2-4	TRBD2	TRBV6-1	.	TGTGCCAGCGCTCCGGGACTAGCGGCAGACATTCAGTACTTC	CASAPGLAADIQYF
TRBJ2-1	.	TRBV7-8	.	TGTGCCAGCAGCTTAGCCAGCGCGAACAATGAGCAGTTCTTC	CASSLASANNEQFF
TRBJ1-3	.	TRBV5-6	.	TGTGCCAGCAGCTTTTTTCCCGTGTGGGGGAACTCTGGAAACACCATATATTTT	CASSFFPVWGNSGNTIYF
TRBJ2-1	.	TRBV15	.	TGTGCCACCAGCAGCCCGGGACTTTCCTACAATGAGCAGTTCTTC	CATSSPGLSYNEQFF
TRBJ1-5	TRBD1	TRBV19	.	TGTGCCAGTAGCTTGGGACAGGGCAGCAATCAGCCCCAGCATTTT	CASSLGQGSNQPQHF
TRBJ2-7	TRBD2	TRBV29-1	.	TGCAGCGTTGATGGCCGGAGCGGGAGCCAGGGGTACGAGCAGTACTTC	CSVDGRSGSQGYEQYF
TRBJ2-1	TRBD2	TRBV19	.	TGTGCCAGTAGTTTGGCTAGCGGGATGAGCTACAATGAGCAGTTCTTC	CASSLASGMSYNEQFF
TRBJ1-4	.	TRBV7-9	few	TGTGCCAGCAGCCCAGGGAATGAAAAACTGTTTTTT	CASSPGNEKLFF
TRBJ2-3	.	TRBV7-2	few	TGTGCCAGCAGCTTACTTGGGGGCACAGATACGCAGTATTTT	CASSLLGGTDTQYF
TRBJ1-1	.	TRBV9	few	TGTGCCAGCAGTATCACAGGGAGCACTGAAGCTTTCTTT	CASSITGSTEAFF
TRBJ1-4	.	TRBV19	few	TGTGCCAGTAGTGGGATTCAGGGCCAAGGGAATGAAAAACTGTTTTTT	CASSGIQGQGNEKLFF
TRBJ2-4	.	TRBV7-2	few	TGTGCCAGCAGCCAACCCCAACTTGCCAAAAACATTCAGTACTTC	CASSQPQLAKNIQYF
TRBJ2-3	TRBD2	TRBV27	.	TGTGCCAGCAGTTTCTCCATCAGCGGGAGGGGTTTAGATACGCAGTATTTT	CASSFSISGRGLDTQYF
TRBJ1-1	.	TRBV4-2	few	TGTGCCAGCAGCCAAAACCGGTTATCAGCTTTCTTT	CASSQNRLSAFF
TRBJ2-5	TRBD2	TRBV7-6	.	TGTGCCAGCAGCTTAGCGTGGGGGAGGGGAGAGACCCAGTACTTC	CASSLAWGRGETQYF
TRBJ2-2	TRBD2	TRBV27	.	TGTGCCAGCAGGGGGACTAGTCTCGGGGAGCTGTTTTTT	CASRGTSLGELFF
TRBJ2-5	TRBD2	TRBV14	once	TGTGCCAGCAGCGTTACGGGGCGGGAGGGCTTTGCGACCCAGTACTTC	CASSVTGREGFATQYF
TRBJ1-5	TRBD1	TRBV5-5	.	TGTGCCAGCAGCTTGGCCGGGACAGGGGGCGGGCCCCAGCATTTT	CASSLAGTGGGPQHF
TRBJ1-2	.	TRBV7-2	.	TGTGCCAGCAGCCCGTTCGGGGGTGGCTACACCTTC	CASSPFGGGYTF
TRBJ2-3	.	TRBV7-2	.	TGTGCCAGCAGCTCAACCCCGGACAGTTGGGATACGCAGTATTTT	CASSSTPDSWDTQYF
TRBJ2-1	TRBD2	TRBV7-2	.	TGTGCCAGCAGCTTAGGGCCGGGACTAGCGGGAAACAATGAGCAGTTCTTC	CASSLGPGLAGNNEQFF
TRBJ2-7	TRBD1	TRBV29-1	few	TGCAGCGTTGGGGAGACAGGGGGGTTCTACGAGCAGTACTTC	CSVGETGGFYEQYF
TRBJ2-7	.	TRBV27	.	TGTGCCAGCAGACTGGGCTACCAGCAGTACTTC	CASRLGYQQYF
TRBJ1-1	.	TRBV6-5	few	TGTGCCAGCACGTACGGGGACCTCTGGACTGAAGCTTTCTTT	CASTYGDLWTEAFF
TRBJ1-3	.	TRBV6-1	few	TGTGCCAGCAGTCTAAGACTGACAGGCGGCACCATATATTTT	CASSLRLTGGTIYF
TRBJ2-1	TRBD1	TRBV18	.	TGTGCCAGCTCACCATCCCGCAGGGGGCTTGATGAGCAGTTCTTC	CASSPSRRGLDEQFF
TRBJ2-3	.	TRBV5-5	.	TGTGCCAGCAGCTTGGTCCCTGCAGATACGCAGTATTTT	CASSLVPADTQYF
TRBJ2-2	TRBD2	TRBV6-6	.	TGTGCCAGCAGACGACTAGCGGACACCGGGGAGCTGTTTTTT	CASRRLADTGELFF
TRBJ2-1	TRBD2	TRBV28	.	TGTGCCAGCAGTTTCCCAGCGGGAACTAGTGAGCAGTTCTTC	CASSFPAGTSEQFF
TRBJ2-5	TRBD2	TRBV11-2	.	TGTGCCAGCAGCTTAGGCGCCGGACTAGCGGGACGAGAGACCCAGTACTTC	CASSLGAGLAGRETQYF
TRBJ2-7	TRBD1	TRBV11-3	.	TGTGCCAGCAGCTTGAGACAGGGTTTCAGCGAGCAGTACTTC	CASSLRQGFSEQYF
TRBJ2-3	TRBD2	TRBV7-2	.	TGTGCCAGCAGCTTAGCGGGGCTAGCGGGAGCCGGGGGAGATACGCAGTATTTT	CASSLAGLAGAGGDTQYF
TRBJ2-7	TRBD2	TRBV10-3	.	TGTGCCATCAGTTTCGAGCGGGAGCGCGAGCAGTACTTC	CAISFEREREQYF
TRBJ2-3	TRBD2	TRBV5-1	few	TGCGCCAGCAGCTTGGCCAGCGGGATCACAGATACGCAGTATTTT	CASSLASGITDTQYF
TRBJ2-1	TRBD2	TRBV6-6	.	TGTGCCAGCAGTTACTCCTTAGCGGGAGGGGGGAATGAGCAGTTCTTC	CASSYSLAGGGNEQFF
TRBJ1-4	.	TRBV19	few	TGTGCCAGTAGTATGTCGGGGGCCCGAGAAAAACTGTTTTTT	CASSMSGAREKLFF
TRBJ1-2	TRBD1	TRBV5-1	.	TGCGCCAGCAGCTTGGCCGGAGGGGGCGCGGATGGCTACACCTTC	CASSLAGGGADGYTF
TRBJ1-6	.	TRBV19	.	TGTGCCAGTAATTACCGGGATTCACCCCTCCACTTT	CASNYRDSPLHF
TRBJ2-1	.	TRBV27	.	TGTGCCAGCAGTTTATCGAAGTTGGCGTACAATGAGCAGTTCTTC	CASSLSKLAYNEQFF
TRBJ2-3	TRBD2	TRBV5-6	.	TGTGCCAGCAGCTGGCCGGGACTAGCGGGGTCAGATACGCAGTATTTT	CASSWPGLAGSDTQYF
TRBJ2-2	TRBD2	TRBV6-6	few	TGTGCCAGCTCAACTAGCGGATTCACCGGGGAGCTGTTTTTT	CASSTSGFTGELFF
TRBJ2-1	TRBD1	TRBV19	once	TGTGCCAGTAGTTTGGCGGGACAGGGGATCTACAATGAGCAGTTCTTC	CASSLAGQGIYNEQFF
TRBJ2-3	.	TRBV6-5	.	TGTGCCAGCAGGGTGGCTAGCACAGATACGCAGTATTTT	CASRVASTDTQYF
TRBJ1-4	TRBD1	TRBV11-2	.	TGTGCCAGCAGCTTGACCCGGGGGACAGGGGGCGGAAAACTGTTTTTT	CASSLTRGTGGGKLFF
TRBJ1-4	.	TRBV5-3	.	TGTGCCAGAAGCCTCCAGGCCGCAACTAATGAAAAACTGTTTTTT	CARSLQAATNEKLFF
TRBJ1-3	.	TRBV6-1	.	TGTGCCAGCAGTGAAGGAGGCAAAATGAACACCATATATTTT	CASSEGGKMNTIYF
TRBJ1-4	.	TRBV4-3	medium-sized	TGCGCCAGCAGCCAAGACGACAGAGGGAGAGAAAAACTGTTTTTT	CASSQDDRGREKLFF